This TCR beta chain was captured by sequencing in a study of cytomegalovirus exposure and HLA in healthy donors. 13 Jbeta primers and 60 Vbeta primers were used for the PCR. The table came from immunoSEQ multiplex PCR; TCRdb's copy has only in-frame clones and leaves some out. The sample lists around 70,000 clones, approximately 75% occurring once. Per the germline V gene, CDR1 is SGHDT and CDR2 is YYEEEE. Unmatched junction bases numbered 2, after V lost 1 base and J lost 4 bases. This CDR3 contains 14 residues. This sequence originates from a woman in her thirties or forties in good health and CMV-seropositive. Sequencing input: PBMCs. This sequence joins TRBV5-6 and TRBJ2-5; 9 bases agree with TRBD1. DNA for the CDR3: TGTGCCAGCAGCTTGTGGGACAGGGTAGAGACCCAGTACTTC. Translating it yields CASSLWDRVETQYF.